The sequence of this T cell receptor beta chain was determined in a study of PD-1 blockade in classical Hodgkin lymphoma. Broader study findings: Newly diagnosed patients reportedly had lower baseline TCR diversity than healthy donors.

Turning to this clone: The antigen is undetermined.

All trial patients relapsed after autologous stem cell transplantation. Sequenced by immunoSEQ multiplex PCR; TCRdb stores in-frame clones only, minus some. Of about 97,000 clones in the sample, over 80% were seen once. V shed 3 bases, J shed 9 bases, and the junction held 10 bases outside the gene matches. The CDR3 length is 15 residues. CDR1 and CDR2 (germline): SGHRS, YFSETQ. V gene TRBV5-1 combines with J gene TRBJ2-7, with 12 bases identical to TRBD2. This receptor was taken from a human donor with classical Hodgkin lymphoma. Sequencing was performed on peripheral blood mononuclear cells (PBMCs), taken at baseline. The CDR3 reads CASSSPSTSGSGQYF. The CDR3 region has the DNA TGCGCCAGCAGCTCCCCCTCGACTAGCGGGAGTGGGCAGTACTTC.